This TCR beta chain was sequenced for a study of T cells in women clearing cervical HPV infection. Profiling relied on immunoSEQ multiplex PCR, and the TCRdb table lists in-frame clones only, not all of them. The repertoire table contains roughly 35,000 clones. This CDR3 is 15 amino acids long. Trimming cost V 1 base and J 3 bases, with 14 bases left between them. Germline V gene data show CDR1 as SGDLS and CDR2 as YYNGEE. Concerning this clone: The read gets to within 3 residues of the CDR3 end, and the germline J gene fills in the rest.

The specimen was blood buffy coat. This chain joins TRBV9 and TRBJ2-7; D ambiguous. The TCR was taken from a woman aged 18 to 75 with a cervical HPV16 infection that either progressed to CIN3+ or cleared (not recorded which). This CDR3 is CASSVRAEPFYEQYF. The part of the CDR3 DNA that was read is TGTGCCAGCAGCGTAAGGGCAGAACCCTTCTACGAG.